This T cell receptor (beta chain) appears in the sequencing data of a study of cytomegalovirus exposure and HLA in healthy donors. Regarding this clone: What it binds is unknown.

V was trimmed by 7 bases and J by 6 bases, leaving 22 bases between them. CDR1 is LNHDA and CDR2 is SQIVND in the germline V gene (reference sequence). CDR3 length: 16 residues. With 60 Vbeta and 13 Jbeta primers, the PCR was carried out. Produced via immunoSEQ multiplex PCR; TCRdb's table is partial and in-frame only. Of some 140,000 clones listed, about 78% were seen once; the top ten hold approximately 4%. Study-wide findings and caveats: Some public TCRs appeared in many individuals, while most sequences were rare. Data from an earlier analysis indicated that most TCR beta V segments were productive either about 90% or about 30% of the time. Looking again later, the authors saw that most CMV-associated TCR beta chains seemed HLA-restricted.

The genes are TRBV19 and TRBJ1-5; a possible D gene is TRBD1 (6 bases). This TCR came from a man aged 50 to 60 in good health and CMV-seropositive. The sample taken for sequencing was PBMCs. CDR3 in DNA: TGTGCCAGTACCAGACGGACAGTGGATCGGGGTCAGCCCCAGCATTTT. Translated: CASTRRTVDRGQPQHF.